This T cell receptor beta chain appears in the sequencing data of a study of blood T cell repertoires in COVID-19. Original data processing: Nucleated cell number was recorded as an estimate derived from reference gene primer amplification. Measured with immunoSEQ multiplex PCR; TCRdb has only the in-frame clones, and not every one. That table supplies the V and J calls and clone size; D and trimming were determined from the DNA. This sample has about 120,000 clones, with 80% found just once. Unmatched junction bases numbered 11, after V lost 1 base and J lost 5 bases. Germline V gene lookup returns CDR1 LNHDA and CDR2 SQIVND (reference sequence). This CDR3 is built from 16 residues.

The material sequenced was peripheral blood. The gene calls are TRBV19 and TRBJ2-7; 7 nucleotides match TRBD1. The clonotype comes from a man aged 55 to 70 with active or convalescent COVID-19. CDR3: CASSIGRTGLRDEQYF. The CDR3 nucleotides are TGTGCCAGTAGTATAGGCCGGACAGGCTTGAGGGACGAGCAGTACTTC.